Following are 29 T cell receptor beta chains from one sample sequenced in a study of blood T cell repertoires in COVID-19. This table comes from immunoSEQ multiplex PCR, and its TCRdb copy is limited to in-frame clones, with some not included. The sample has fewer than 350,000 clones, about 82% seen once. Material: peripheral blood. All receptors come from a woman aged 45-60 years with active or convalescent COVID-19.

The genes are TRBV5-6 and TRBJ2-1; TRBD1 matches at 8 bases. CDR1 and CDR2 (germline): SGHDT, YYEEEE. The CDR3 extends over 15 amino acids. V was pared by 1 base and J by 6 bases, with 6 bases of the junction left unmatched. This CDR3 is CASSLLQGAVNEQFF. CDR3 coding DNA: TGTGCCAGCAGCTTGTTGCAGGGGGCGGTCAATGAGCAGTTCTTC.

This rearrangement joins TRBV9 to TRBJ1-3; 8 nucleotides agree with TRBD1. The CDR3 has 17 residues. Losses at the gene ends were 2 bases for V and 0 bases for J; bases not matched to a gene: 7. The V gene's germline CDR1 is SGDLS and CDR2 YYNGEE. CDR3 bases: TGTGCCAGCAGCGTCCGGGACAGGAGATTCTCTGGAAACACCATATATTTT. Translation: CASSVRDRRFSGNTIYF.

Many counts were recorded for this clone. The chain combines TRBV9 with TRBJ1-2; a possible D gene is TRBD1 (5 bases). CDR1 SGDLS and CDR2 YYNGEE come from the germline V gene. CDR3 length equals 15 residues. V was pared by 0 bases and J by 5 bases, with 14 bases between. The CDR3 reads CASSVEAQVKYGYTF. CDR3 bases: TGTGCCAGCAGCGTAGAGGCACAGGTGAAATATGGCTACACCTTC.

The CDR3 spells CASSLVGGRGVGYTF. The CDR3 bases are TGTGCCAGCAGCTTGGTGGGAGGGAGGGGTGTTGGCTACACCTTC. The V call is TRBV5-4, the J call TRBJ1-2, with D maybe TRBD1 (5 bases). Germline values: CDR1 SGHNT, CDR2 YYREEE (reference sequence). Trimming pared 0 bases from V and 7 bases from J, leaving 16 bases between. This CDR3 has 15 residues.

This sequence joins TRBV28 and TRBJ1-1; D gene ambiguous. The germline CDR1 and CDR2 sequences are MDHEN and SYDVKM. Trimming removed 4 bases at V and 5 bases at J, with 11 bases between. The CDR3 has 13 residues. The CDR3 sequence is CASSSAPATEAFF. The CDR3 nucleotides are TGTGCCAGCAGTTCTGCCCCCGCGACTGAAGCTTTCTTT.

In DNA form, the CDR3 reads TGTGCCAGCTCACTCCGGGACGGGAGGGTCTACGAGCAGTACTTC. Its protein product is CASSLRDGRVYEQYF. This rearrangement joins TRBV18 to TRBJ2-7; 8 bases line up with TRBD2. The trim removed 4 bases at V and 3 bases at J, leaving 8 bases unmatched. The CDR3 spans 15 residues. Germline V lookup: CDR1 KGHSH, CDR2 LQKENI.

The sample holds one count of this clone. The chain recombines TRBV7-9 with TRBJ1-4, with TRBD1 matching over 8 bases. Per germline, CDR1 SEHNR and CDR2 FQNEAQ (reference sequence). This CDR3 is 19 amino acids long. V shed 1 base and J 0 bases; nucleotides not matched to a gene: 10. The CDR3 bases are TGTGCCAGCAGCTTAGTAGGGGGGACAGGTCATGCAACTAATGAAAAACTGTTTTTT. It translates to CASSLVGGTGHATNEKLFF.

The rearrangement links TRBV6-1 to TRBJ1-5; 7 bases line up with TRBD1. Germline lookup yields CDR1 MNHNS and CDR2 SASEGT. V trimming: 3 bases; J trimming: 5 bases; junction bases outside the gene matches: 4. The CDR3 extends over 14 amino acids. CDR3 DNA sequence: TGTGCCAGCAGTGACCAGGGGGGCGATCAGCCCCAGCATTTT. Its protein is CASSDQGGDQPQHF.

The chain employs TRBV4-1 and TRBJ1-4; 7 bases are shared with TRBD1. The CDR3 runs 19 residues. Trimming at V came to 2 bases and at J to 3 bases, leaving 15 bases not matched to a gene. Germline-derived CDR1 and CDR2 are MGHRA and YSYEKL. CDR3 residues: CASSQKGQLRVAANEKLFF. CDR3 coding DNA: TGCGCCAGCAGCCAAAAGGGACAGCTCAGGGTAGCGGCTAATGAAAAACTGTTTTTT.

A few counts support this clone. The CDR3 region is CASSQGSGRYEAFF. CDR3 in DNA: TGTGCCAGCAGCCAAGGATCAGGTAGATACGAAGCTTTCTTT. The V and J genes are TRBV4-2 and TRBJ1-1; D gene uncertain. The CDR3 consists of 14 residues. V was cut by 1 base and J by 8 bases, with 14 bases left in between. Germline V gives CDR1 LGHNA, CDR2 YNFKEQ.

The gene calls are TRBV19 and TRBJ1-2; maybe TRBD1 (5 bases). The V end was cut by 6 bases, the J end by 4 bases, with 15 bases between. Germline values: CDR1 LNHDA, CDR2 SQIVND (reference sequence). The CDR3 loop spans 14 amino acids. DNA of the CDR3: TGTGCCAGTAGCCTAGGGCGGGGGATCTATGGCTACACCTTC. Protein sequence: CASSLGRGIYGYTF. The full variable domain, in which reference TRBV19 and TRBJ1-2 provide the parts outside the CDR3, is DGGITQSPKYLFRKEGQNVTLSCEQNLNHDAMYWYRQDPGQGLRLIYYSQIVNDFQKGDIAEGYSVSREKKESFPLTVTSAQKNPTAFYLCASSLGRGIYGYTFGSGTRLTVV.

The V and J genes are TRBV10-3 and TRBJ2-5; 9 bases line up with TRBD2. This CDR3 contains 15 residues. Germline V CDR1 and CDR2: ENHRY, SYGVKD. With 8 bases clipped from V and 2 bases from J, the junction kept 9 bases outside the gene matches. Here the CDR3 reads CAIGRGSGRQETQYF. The CDR3 nucleotides read TGTGCCATCGGACGGGGGAGCGGGAGGCAAGAGACCCAGTACTTC.

The gene calls are TRBV5-4 and TRBJ2-1; 13 nucleotides agree with TRBD2. After removal of 5 bases from V and 5 bases from J, the junction contained 7 bases not matched to a gene. Germline lookup yields CDR1 SGHNT and CDR2 YYREEE (reference sequence). This CDR3 is 16 amino acids long. CDR3 in amino acids: CASSPTGTSGNNEQFF. The CDR3, as DNA: TGTGCCAGCAGTCCAACCGGGACTAGCGGGAACAATGAGCAGTTCTTC. Looking up the rest from reference TRBV5-4 and TRBJ2-1 gives the full variable domain: ETGVTQSPTHLIKTRGQQVTLRCSSQSGHNTVSWYQQALGQGPQFIFQYYREEENGRGNFPPRFSGLQFPNYSSELNVNALELDDSALYLCASSPTGTSGNNEQFFGPGTRLTVL.

The chain uses TRBV2 and TRBJ2-1; maybe TRBD2 (6 bases). The V end was cut by 8 bases, the J end by 2 bases, with 10 bases between. CDR1 is SNHLY and CDR2 is FYNNEI in the germline V gene. This CDR3 region has 13 residues. The CDR3 DNA follows: TGTGCCAGCGGGGGGACTCCCTACAATGAGCAGTTCTTC. Protein product: CASGGTPYNEQFF.

V is TRBV7-9 and J is TRBJ2-1; D is perhaps TRBD2 (6 bases). V lost 1 base and J lost 1, with 11 bases in between. Germline CDR1 and CDR2: SEHNR and FQNEAQ (reference sequence). The CDR3 totals 16 residues. The CDR3 coding sequence is TGTGCCAGCAGCTTAGTCGGGGGAGGTTCCTACAATGAGCAGTTCTTC. Translating it yields CASSLVGGGSYNEQFF. The whole variable domain, filled in from reference TRBV7-9 and TRBJ2-1, reads DTGVSQNPRHKITKRGQNVTFRCDPISEHNRLYWYRQTLGQGPEFLTYFQNEAQLEKSRLLSDRFSAERPKGSFSTLEIQRTEQGDSAMYLCASSLVGGGSYNEQFFGPGTRLTVL.

J is TRBJ2-3 and V is TRBV7-9, with 10 bases fitting TRBD1. V shed 5 bases and J 4 bases; nucleotides not matched to a gene: 6. Germline V lookup: CDR1 SEHNR, CDR2 FQNEAQ (reference sequence). This CDR3 is built from 15 residues. Here the CDR3 reads CASSRTGGAADTQYF. CDR3 in DNA: TGTGCCAGCAGCCGGACAGGGGGGGCAGCAGATACGCAGTATTTT.

The J gene is TRBJ2-7, the V gene TRBV11-2; 9 bases line up with TRBD2. Germline loops: CDR1 SGHAT, CDR2 FQNNGV. Losses at the gene ends were 3 bases for V and 4 bases for J; bases not matched to a gene: 13. CDR3 length equals 17 residues. CDR3 residues: CASSLMGLAGIGYEQYF. CDR3 DNA sequence: TGTGCCAGCAGCTTGATGGGGCTAGCGGGGATCGGGTACGAGCAGTACTTC. The entire variable domain, with the rest obtained from reference TRBV11-2 and TRBJ2-7, is as follows: EAGVAQSPRYKIIEKRQSVAFWCNPISGHATLYWYQQILGQGPKLLIQFQNNGVVDDSQLPKDRFSAERLKGVDSTLKIQPAKLEDSAVYLCASSLMGLAGIGYEQYFGPGTRLTVT.

Of note for this clone: In the same sample, other DNA sequences code for this CDR3. The chain combines TRBV24-1 with TRBJ2-7, with a tentative D call TRBD1 (5 bases). V was trimmed by 4 bases and J by 1 base, leaving 7 bases between them. CDR1 and CDR2 from the germline V gene are KGHDR and SFDVKD. The CDR3 covers 13 residues. The CDR3 is CATSDDSSYEQYF. The CDR3 DNA is TGTGCCACCAGTGACGACAGTTCCTACGAGCAGTACTTC.

The gene calls are TRBV7-2 and TRBJ2-5; D is perhaps TRBD2 (6 bases). The germline V and J ends were trimmed by 5 bases and 4 bases, with 11 bases remaining between them. The germline V gene encodes CDR1 SGHTA and CDR2 FQGNSA. The CDR3 runs 13 residues. CDR3 nucleotide sequence: TGTGCCAGCAGCCCGAGGAGGGGAGAGACCCAGTACTTC. The encoded protein is CASSPRRGETQYF.

The rearrangement joins TRBV7-2 to TRBJ2-7, with TRBD2 identical over 11 bases. Trimming took 1 base from V and 6 from J; bases not matched to a gene: 5. CDR3 size: 15 residues. Germline V gene lookup returns CDR1 SGHTA and CDR2 FQGNSA. The CDR3 sequence is CASSLGLAGSSEQYF. The DNA of the CDR3 is TGTGCCAGCAGCTTAGGACTAGCGGGAAGTAGCGAGCAGTACTTC.

This chain connects TRBV10-3 to TRBJ1-1; TRBD1 might be the D (5 bases). V was pared by 4 bases and J by 0 bases, with 15 bases between. CDR1 and CDR2 from the germline V gene are ENHRY and SYGVKD. The CDR3 sequence is 16 residues long. The CDR3 is CAISGQLEGLNTEAFF. The CDR3 bases are TGTGCCATCAGTGGACAGTTGGAAGGATTGAACACTGAAGCTTTCTTT.

The V and J genes are TRBV14 and TRBJ2-5; 8 bases align to TRBD1. The V gene's germline CDR1 is SGHDN and CDR2 FVKESK. This CDR3 is built from 15 residues. Trimming at V came to 1 base and at J to 5 bases, leaving 6 bases not matched to a gene. The CDR3 nucleotides read TGTGCCAGCAGCCAAGGCAGGGGGCTAGGGGAGACCCAGTACTTC. It yields the protein CASSQGRGLGETQYF. The variable domain in full, completed from reference TRBV14 and TRBJ2-5, reads EAGVTQFPSHSVIEKGQTVTLRCDPISGHDNLYWYRRVMGKEIKFLLHFVKESKQDESGMPNNRFLAERTGGTYSTLKVQPAELEDSGVYFCASSQGRGLGETQYFGPGTRLLVL.

In nucleotides, the CDR3 is TGTGCCATCAGTGGGGGGGACCCACTCAATTCTGGAAACACCATATATTTT. Amino acids: CAISGGDPLNSGNTIYF. This rearrangement joins TRBV10-3 to TRBJ1-3; maybe TRBD1 (5 bases). Germline CDR1 and CDR2: ENHRY and SYGVKD. V shed 4 bases and J shed 1 base, with 17 bases lying between them. This CDR3 is built from 17 residues.

The rearrangement uses TRBV4-1 and TRBJ1-2, with no clear D. The CDR3 contains 16 residues. The germline V gene encodes CDR1 MGHRA and CDR2 YSYEKL. V lost 3 bases and J lost 3, with 17 bases in between. The DNA of the CDR3 is TGCGCCAGCAGCCACCGAGAACCGTTAACCTACTATGGCTACACCTTC. Translation: CASSHREPLTYYGYTF.

This clone was seen just once. J is TRBJ1-5 and V is TRBV28; possibly TRBD1 for D (5 bases). The germline CDR1 and CDR2 sequences are MDHEN and SYDVKM. CDR3 length: 11 residues. The V end was cut by 5 bases, the J end by 11 bases, with 10 bases between. The CDR3 reads CASSIREAQHF. DNA for the CDR3: TGTGCCAGCAGTATCAGGGAGGCCCAGCATTTT.

On this clone: The sample carries other DNA sequences with the same CDR3. The chain couples TRBV5-8 to TRBJ2-5; D ambiguous. Trimming took off 1 base at V and 4 bases at J, with 2 bases between the two ends. This CDR3 is built from 11 residues. The germline CDR1 and CDR2 sequences are SGHTS and YDEGEE. For the CDR3, the DNA is TGTGCCAGCAGCTTGCTAGAGACCCAGTACTTC. This translates into CASSLLETQYF.

As to this clone: One end of the junction does not line up with germline, which may come from a read error. The chain carries TRBV11-2 and TRBJ1-1; the D gene is possibly TRBD1 (6 bases). CDR1 SGHAT and CDR2 FQNNGV come from the germline V gene. There are 11 residues in the CDR3. The CDR3 coding sequence is TGTGCCAGCAGCTTCACGACAGGAACCGTTTTT. Translated, it gives CASSFTTGTVF.

The rearrangement joins TRBV2 to TRBJ1-4; 7 nucleotides line up with TRBD1. J gave up 4 bases and V 4 bases, and 6 bases lay outside the gene matches. The germline V gene encodes CDR1 SNHLY and CDR2 FYNNEI. The CDR3 sequence is 15 residues long. The CDR3 spells CASSGLTGINEKLFF. CDR3 coding DNA: TGTGCCAGCAGTGGGTTGACAGGGATTAATGAAAAACTGTTTTTT.

This sequence joins TRBV19 and TRBJ1-5; 7 bases match TRBD1. In germline, CDR1 is LNHDA, CDR2 SQIVND (reference sequence). CDR3 length: 17 residues. Trimming at V came to 5 bases and at J to 7 bases, leaving 17 bases not matched to a gene. In nucleotides, the CDR3 is TGTGCCAGTAGTCTTAGCCCGGGACAGAGGGTCGGGCAGCCCCAGCATTTT. The encoded protein is CASSLSPGQRVGQPQHF.